The sample holds a few counts of the clone carrying this T cell receptor beta chain. The CDR3 is 14 residues long. V dropped 5 bases and J dropped 3 bases, with 14 bases sitting between them. Per the germline V gene, CDR1 is SEHNR and CDR2 is FQNEAQ (reference sequence). The data originate from a study of shared clonotypes between healthy human individuals. In the source study's methods: ImmunoSEQ only sent back junction sequences with no quality scores, so filtering was done differently. This table comes from immunoSEQ multiplex PCR, and its TCRdb copy is limited to in-frame clones, with some not included. That table is the source of V, J and clone size, and D and trimming were worked out from the DNA. The profile covers around 350,000 clones, with roughly 80% appearing a single time and roughly 10% taken by the ten largest.

The chain joins TRBV7-9 to TRBJ2-7; the D gene is possibly TRBD2 (6 bases). Sequencing input: memory CD4+ T cells sorted from blood. Subset meaning: CD45RA-negative fraction. The receptor comes from a man aged 25-45 years in good health. CDR3 nucleotides: TGTGCCAGCAGCAAACCGGGACTTGACTACGAGCAGTACTTC. Its protein product is CASSKPGLDYEQYF. The variable domain in full, completed from reference TRBV7-9 and TRBJ2-7, reads DTGVSQNPRHKITKRGQNVTFRCDPISEHNRLYWYRQTLGQGPEFLTYFQNEAQLEKSRLLSDRFSAERPKGSFSTLEIQRTEQGDSAMYLCASSKPGLDYEQYFGPGTRLTVT.